This T cell receptor (beta chain) is drawn from a study of T cells in Graves' hyperthyroidism and ophthalmopathy. Study-level findings and limits: Ophthalmopathy cases were set apart from stable hyperthyroidism by a 13 V-J model.

There were TCR beta CDR3 regions amplified from RNA transcripts. TCR CDR3 underwent first-round RT-PCR with the HTBI primer set. TCRdb reprocessed the multiplex PCR reads with MiXCR, giving one entry per CDR3 protein. The top ten hold about a sixth of the sample, which has about 690,000 distinct CDR3 sequences, around 16% seen once. Trimming removed 7 bases from V and 8 bases from J; junction bases left unmatched: 12. The CDR3 covers 14 residues. In germline, CDR1 is SNHLY, CDR2 FYNNEI. This clonotype was seen only a few times. Antigen unknown. The clonotype comes from a man in his fifties with Graves' hyperthyroidism. The chain carries TRBV2 and TRBJ1-2, with 8 nucleotides matching TRBD1. Material: blood. The DNA of the CDR3 is TGTGCCAGCATCCAGGGCAGGGGGCTGGACGGCTACACCTTC. This translates into CASIQGRGLDGYTF.